Below, one TCR beta chain is given with its context. Its target is unknown. The CDR3 loop spans 13 amino acids. V lost 6 bases and J lost 8, with 11 bases in between. This sample was included in a study of CD8+CD57+ T cells in acquired aplastic anemia. Study overall: The sorted CD4+ and CD8+ cells yielded an average around 3 ug of DNA. Study-level points and caveats: The number of CD8+ CDR3 sequences shared by patients and controls was approximately 30.

Genomic DNA constituted the template upon which TCR beta VDJ and CDR3 profiling was performed. TCRdb re-called the reads through MiXCR, storing one row per CDR3 protein. Altogether 400,000 to 450,000 distinct CDR3 sequences are present, just under 70% being singletons, with the ten largest covering approximately 4%. V usage is TRBV12-3 or TRBV12-4 and J usage is TRBJ1-6, with a weak D call TRBD1 (5 bases). Sequencing was performed on sorted CD4+, CD8+, or CD8+CD57+ T cells (not recorded which) from PBMCs. The source of this sequence is a human donor in good health, serving as a control. The chain's CDR3 is CASRKQGYSPLHF. DNA for the CDR3: TGTGCCAGCAGAAAGCAGGGTTATTCACCCCTCCACTTT.